The next 17 T cell receptor beta chains were all read from a single sample in a study of radiotherapy plus CTLA-4 blockade in lung cancer. Assay: immunoSEQ multiplex PCR; the TCRdb copy retains only in-frame clones and omits some. The repertoire consists of about 48,000 clones, with 75% to 90% occurring once and the leading ten covering 17%. The starting material was peripheral blood, obtained from a patient treated with radiotherapy plus ipilimumab. These receptors were taken from a human donor with non-small cell lung cancer that progressed on radiotherapy plus ipilimumab. Some clones in this sample may be carry-over from other donors' samples.

The CDR3 reads CAWSKYRASGEQYF. CDR3 nucleotides: TGTGCCTGGAGTAAGTACAGGGCTAGTGGCGAGCAGTACTTC. V usage is TRBV30 and J usage is TRBJ2-7, with a possible D match to TRBD1 (6 bases). Germline V gene data show CDR1 as GTSNPN and CDR2 as SVGIG (reference sequence). The CDR3 contains 14 residues. V lost 2 bases, J lost 6 bases, and 17 bases lay in between. Full variable domain (rest looked up from reference TRBV30 and TRBJ2-7): SQTIHQWPATLVQPVGSPLSLECTVEGTSNPNLYWYRQAAGRGLQLLFYSVGIGQISSEVPQNLSASRPQDRQFILSSKKLLLSDSGFYLCAWSKYRASGEQYFGPGTRLTVT.

The sample holds one count of this clone. This chain links TRBV4-2 with TRBJ2-3, with TRBD2 matching over 11 bases. Germline lookup yields CDR1 LGHNA and CDR2 YNFKEQ. V lost 1 base to trimming and J lost 2 bases; unmatched junction nucleotides: 2. The CDR3 loop spans 16 amino acids. The CDR3 region has the DNA TGTGCCAGCAGCCAAGGGGGACTAGCGGCCACAGATACGCAGTATTTT. Amino acids: CASSQGGLAATDTQYF.

Here the CDR3 DNA reads TGTGCCAGCAGACCAACTAGCGGGGACTTCTACGAGCAGTACTTC. Protein sequence: CASRPTSGDFYEQYF. This sequence joins TRBV2 and TRBJ2-7; 10 positions agree with TRBD2. Germline-derived CDR1 and CDR2 are SNHLY and FYNNEI. The CDR3 is made up of 15 amino acids. V lost 6 bases, J lost 3 bases, and 8 bases stayed unmatched.

The V and J genes are TRBV11-2 and TRBJ2-7; D gene ambiguous. Germline V gene sequence: CDR1 SGHAT, CDR2 FQNNGV. Trimming pared 5 bases from V and 4 bases from J, leaving 18 bases between. CDR3 length: 15 amino acids. The DNA for the CDR3 is TGTGCCAGCAGCCCCGACCAGCAGGTCTGGTACGAGCAGTACTTC. Protein product: CASSPDQQVWYEQYF.

The rearrangement uses TRBV29-1 and TRBJ2-5, with D perhaps TRBD1 (6 bases). The germline CDR1 and CDR2 sequences are SQVTM and ANQGSEA. The CDR3 is 10 residues long. V was trimmed by 6 bases and J by 7 bases, leaving 9 bases between them. The CDR3 coding sequence is TGCAGCGTGGGGGCGGGGACCCAGTACTTC. Its protein product is CSVGAGTQYF.

CDR3 sequence: CASSLGLASGGAVETQYF. CDR3 DNA sequence: TGTGCCAGCAGCTTAGGTCTGGCTAGCGGGGGGGCTGTCGAGACCCAGTACTTC. The rearrangement uses TRBV7-2 and TRBJ2-5, with 12 bases identical to TRBD2. The CDR3 covers 18 residues. CDR1 SGHTA and CDR2 FQGNSA come from the germline V gene. The V segment lost 1 base and the J segment 5 bases; nucleotides outside the gene matches: 11.

The chain combines TRBV19 with TRBJ1-4; no definite D call. Trimming cost V 3 bases and J 3 bases, with 8 bases left between them. Germline V CDR1 and CDR2: LNHDA, SQIVND (reference sequence). The CDR3 has 14 amino acids. The chain's CDR3 is CASSIGGANEKLFF. The CDR3 coding sequence is TGTGCCAGTAGTATCGGCGGGGCTAATGAAAAACTGTTTTTT. The variable domain in full, completed from reference TRBV19 and TRBJ1-4, reads DGGITQSPKYLFRKEGQNVTLSCEQNLNHDAMYWYRQDPGQGLRLIYYSQIVNDFQKGDIAEGYSVSREKKESFPLTVTSAQKNPTAFYLCASSIGGANEKLFFGSGTQLSVL.

The DNA for the CDR3 is TGTGCCAGTAGTATGCGACAGGGACTCATCGCCTATGGCTACACCTTC. Protein sequence: CASSMRQGLIAYGYTF. The V call is TRBV19, the J call TRBJ1-2; 7 nucleotides match TRBD1. The CDR3 contains 16 residues. Trimming removed 3 bases from V and 4 bases from J; junction bases left unmatched: 11. Germline V gene sequence: CDR1 LNHDA, CDR2 SQIVND (reference sequence).

The V call is TRBV18, the J call TRBJ2-1; 12 bases are a match to TRBD1. The V gene end was trimmed by 2 bases and the J gene end by 9 bases; junction bases not matched to a gene: 2. The CDR3 is 14 amino acids. Germline values: CDR1 KGHSH, CDR2 LQKENI. The CDR3 nucleotides are TGTGCCAGCTCACCAGGGACAGGGGGCGGTGAGCAGTTCTTC. This gives the protein CASSPGTGGGEQFF.

The chain combines TRBV28 with TRBJ2-1; no reliable D call. V gave up 4 bases and J gave up 1 base, with 11 bases separating them. Germline V CDR1 and CDR2: MDHEN, SYDVKM. The CDR3 is 15 residues long. CDR3 loop: CASSSPGPSYNEQFF. The CDR3 DNA reads TGTGCCAGCAGTTCCCCAGGTCCATCCTACAATGAGCAGTTCTTC.

This rearrangement joins TRBV7-2 to TRBJ2-1; the D gene is possibly TRBD1 (5 bases). Germline V gives CDR1 SGHTA, CDR2 FQGNSA. V lost 4 bases, J lost 0 bases, and 10 bases lay in between. The length of the CDR3 is 15 residues. The CDR3, as DNA: TGTGCCAGCAGCTATGGACATAGCTCCTACAATGAGCAGTTCTTC. Residues: CASSYGHSSYNEQFF.

In this sample, this clone turned up a few times. V and J are TRBV18 and TRBJ1-3; D might be TRBD1 (6 bases). The V and J ends lost 3 bases and 2 bases respectively, with 14 bases between them. There are 16 residues in the CDR3. The germline V gene has CDR1 KGHSH and CDR2 LQKENI. The CDR3 sequence: CASSPLPQGPGNTIYF. DNA of the CDR3: TGTGCCAGCTCACCCCTCCCACAGGGTCCTGGAAACACCATATATTTT.

The chain couples TRBV7-2 to TRBJ2-3; tentative D call: TRBD2 (5 bases). The CDR3 is 17 amino acids. V gave up 2 bases and J gave up 1 base, with 16 bases separating them. The germline gives CDR1 SGHTA, CDR2 FQGNSA. The CDR3 bases are TGTGCCAGCAGCTTAACGGGGTCGGGAATCGGCACAGATACGCAGTATTTT. This sequence encodes CASSLTGSGIGTDTQYF. Complete variable domain (other parts from reference TRBV7-2 and TRBJ2-3): GAGVSQSPSNKVTEKGKDVELRCDPISGHTALYWYRQSLGQGLEFLIYFQGNSAPDKSGLPSDRFSAERTGGSVSTLTIQRTQQEDSAVYLCASSLTGSGIGTDTQYFGPGTRLTVL.

There are a few counts of this clone. The genes are TRBV30 and TRBJ1-5; a possible D gene is TRBD1 (6 bases). V lost 2 bases and J lost 8, with 13 bases in between. In germline, CDR1 is GTSNPN, CDR2 SVGIG (reference sequence). The CDR3 is 13 amino acids. CDR3 in DNA: TGTGCCTGGAGTATTGGTTCAGGGGAGCCCCAGCATTTT. Translating it yields CAWSIGSGEPQHF. The full variable domain, with the rest looked up from reference TRBV30 and TRBJ1-5, is SQTIHQWPATLVQPVGSPLSLECTVEGTSNPNLYWYRQAAGRGLQLLFYSVGIGQISSEVPQNLSASRPQDRQFILSSKKLLLSDSGFYLCAWSIGSGEPQHFGDGTRLSIL.

The chain employs TRBV4-2 and TRBJ2-7, with 7 bases matching TRBD1. This CDR3 has 14 residues. Germline lookup yields CDR1 LGHNA and CDR2 YNFKEQ. V was clipped by 4 bases and J by 3 bases; unmatched bases: 6. This CDR3 is CASSRDRDNYEQYF. CDR3 in DNA: TGTGCCAGCAGCCGAGACAGGGACAACTACGAGCAGTACTTC.

For the CDR3, the DNA is TGCAGCGTTTCCGGGGAGCTTGGCACAGATACGCAGTATTTT. It yields the protein CSVSGELGTDTQYF. The chain links TRBV29-1 to TRBJ2-3; D is possibly TRBD2 (5 bases). Germline CDR1 is SQVTM and CDR2 is ANQGSEA. This CDR3 region has 14 residues. Trimming removed 5 bases from V and 1 base from J, with 13 bases in between.

The genes are TRBV28 and TRBJ2-7, with 14 bases matching TRBD2. This CDR3 is 16 amino acids long. The germline CDR1 and CDR2 sequences are MDHEN and SYDVKM. With 3 bases clipped from V and 5 bases from J, the junction kept 6 bases outside the gene matches. Here the CDR3 reads CASSFGLAGGLDEQYF. The CDR3 DNA follows: TGTGCCAGCAGTTTCGGACTAGCGGGAGGCCTGGACGAGCAGTACTTC.